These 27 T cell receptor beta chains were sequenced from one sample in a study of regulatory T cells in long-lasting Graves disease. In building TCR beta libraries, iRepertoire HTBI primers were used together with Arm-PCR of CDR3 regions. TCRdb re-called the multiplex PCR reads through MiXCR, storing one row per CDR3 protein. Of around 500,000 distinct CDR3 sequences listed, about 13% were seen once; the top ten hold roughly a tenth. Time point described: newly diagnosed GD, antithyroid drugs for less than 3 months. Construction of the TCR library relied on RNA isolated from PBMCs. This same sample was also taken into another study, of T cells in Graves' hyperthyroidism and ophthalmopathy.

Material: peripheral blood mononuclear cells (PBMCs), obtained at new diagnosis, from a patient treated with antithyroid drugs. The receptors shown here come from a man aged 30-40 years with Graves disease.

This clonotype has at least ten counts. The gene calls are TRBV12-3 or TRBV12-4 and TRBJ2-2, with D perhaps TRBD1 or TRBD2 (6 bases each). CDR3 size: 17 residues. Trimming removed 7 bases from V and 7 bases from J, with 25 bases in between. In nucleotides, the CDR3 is TGTGCCAGCACCAACCTCAGGGGATCTAGCGAGGGCGGGGAGCTGTTTTTT. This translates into CASTNLRGSSEGGELFF.

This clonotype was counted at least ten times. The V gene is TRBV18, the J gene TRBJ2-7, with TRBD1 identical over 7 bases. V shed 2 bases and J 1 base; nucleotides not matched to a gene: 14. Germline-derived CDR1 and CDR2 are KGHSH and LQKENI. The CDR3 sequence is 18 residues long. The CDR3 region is CASSPYNPIGGLSYEQYF. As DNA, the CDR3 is TGTGCCAGCTCACCATATAACCCGATAGGGGGCCTATCCTACGAGCAGTACTTC.

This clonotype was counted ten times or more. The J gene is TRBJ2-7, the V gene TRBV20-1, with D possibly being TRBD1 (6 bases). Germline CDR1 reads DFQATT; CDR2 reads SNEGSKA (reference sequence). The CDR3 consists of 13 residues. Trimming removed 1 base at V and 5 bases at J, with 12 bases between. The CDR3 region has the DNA TGCAGTGCTAGAGGGGGGCATTCAGACGAGCAGTACTTC. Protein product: CSARGGHSDEQYF.

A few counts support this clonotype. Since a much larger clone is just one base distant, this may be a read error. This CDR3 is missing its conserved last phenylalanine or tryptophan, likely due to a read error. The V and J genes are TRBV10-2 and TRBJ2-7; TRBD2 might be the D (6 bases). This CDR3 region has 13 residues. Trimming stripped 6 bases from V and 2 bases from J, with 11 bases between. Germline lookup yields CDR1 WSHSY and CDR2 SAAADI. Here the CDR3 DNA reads TGCGCCAGCAGAACTAGCTGGGCCTACGAGCAGTACTCC. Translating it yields CASRTSWAYEQYS.

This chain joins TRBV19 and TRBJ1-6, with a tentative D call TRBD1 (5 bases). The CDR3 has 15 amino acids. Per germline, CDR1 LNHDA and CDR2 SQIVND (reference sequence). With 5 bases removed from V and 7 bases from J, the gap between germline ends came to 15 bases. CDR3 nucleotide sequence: TGTGCCAGTAGTGCCGAACCGGGACTGAATTCACCCCTCCACTTT. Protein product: CASSAEPGLNSPLHF.

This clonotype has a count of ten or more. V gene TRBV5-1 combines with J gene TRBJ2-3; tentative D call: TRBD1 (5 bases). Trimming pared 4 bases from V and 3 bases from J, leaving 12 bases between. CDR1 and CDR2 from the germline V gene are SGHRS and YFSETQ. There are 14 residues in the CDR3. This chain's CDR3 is CASSIRAPTDTQYF. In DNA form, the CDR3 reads TGCGCCAGCAGCATCAGGGCCCCGACAGATACGCAGTATTTT.

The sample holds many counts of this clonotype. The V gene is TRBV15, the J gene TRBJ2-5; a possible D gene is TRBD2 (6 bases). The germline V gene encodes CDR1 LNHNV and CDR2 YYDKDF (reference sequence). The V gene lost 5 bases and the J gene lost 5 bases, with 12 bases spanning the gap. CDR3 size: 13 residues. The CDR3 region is CATSGGPGETQYF. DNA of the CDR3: TGTGCCACCAGCGGAGGGCCGGGGGAGACCCAGTACTTC.

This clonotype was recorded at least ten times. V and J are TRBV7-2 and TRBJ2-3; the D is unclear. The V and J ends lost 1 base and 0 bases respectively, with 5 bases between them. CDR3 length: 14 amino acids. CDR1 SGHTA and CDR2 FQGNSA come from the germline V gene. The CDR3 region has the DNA TGTGCCAGCAGCTTAGACGGTAGCACAGATACGCAGTATTTT. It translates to CASSLDGSTDTQYF.

The CDR3 is CASGGGGADTEAFF. The CDR3 nucleotides are TGTGCCAGCGGGGGTGGGGGGGCGGACACTGAAGCTTTCTTT. V is TRBV3-1 and J is TRBJ1-1, with D perhaps matching TRBD1 (6 bases). Per the germline V gene, CDR1 is LGHDT and CDR2 is YNNKEL (reference sequence). Deletions cut 8 bases from V and 3 bases from J, with 16 bases between. CDR3 length: 14 residues.

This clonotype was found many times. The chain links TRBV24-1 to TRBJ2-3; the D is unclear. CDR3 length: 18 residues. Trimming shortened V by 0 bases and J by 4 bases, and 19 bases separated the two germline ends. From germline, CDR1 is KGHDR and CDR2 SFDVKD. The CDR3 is CATSDLDPGSPSADTQYF. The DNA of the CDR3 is TGTGCCACCAGTGATTTGGATCCGGGTTCGCCGAGTGCAGATACGCAGTATTTT.

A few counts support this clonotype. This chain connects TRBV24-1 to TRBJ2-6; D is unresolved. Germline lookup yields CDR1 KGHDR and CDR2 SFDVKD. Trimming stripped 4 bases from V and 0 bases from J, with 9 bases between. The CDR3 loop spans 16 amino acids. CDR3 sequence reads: CATSDHTYSGANVLTF. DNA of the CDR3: TGTGCCACCAGTGACCACACGTACTCTGGGGCCAACGTCCTGACTTTC.

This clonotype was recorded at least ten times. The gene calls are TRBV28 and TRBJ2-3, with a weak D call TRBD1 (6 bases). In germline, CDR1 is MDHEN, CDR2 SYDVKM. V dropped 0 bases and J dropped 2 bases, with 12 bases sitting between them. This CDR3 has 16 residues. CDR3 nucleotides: TGTGCCAGCAGTTTATGGGCAGCAGGGGACACAGATACGCAGTATTTT. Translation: CASSLWAAGDTDTQYF.

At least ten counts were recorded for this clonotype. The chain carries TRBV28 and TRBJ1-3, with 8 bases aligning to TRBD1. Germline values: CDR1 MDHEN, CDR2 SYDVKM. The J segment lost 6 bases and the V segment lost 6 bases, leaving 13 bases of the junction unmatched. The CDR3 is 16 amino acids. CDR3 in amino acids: CASSPPGQVHENTIYF. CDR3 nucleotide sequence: TGTGCCAGCAGCCCTCCGGGACAGGTACATGAAAACACCATATATTTT.

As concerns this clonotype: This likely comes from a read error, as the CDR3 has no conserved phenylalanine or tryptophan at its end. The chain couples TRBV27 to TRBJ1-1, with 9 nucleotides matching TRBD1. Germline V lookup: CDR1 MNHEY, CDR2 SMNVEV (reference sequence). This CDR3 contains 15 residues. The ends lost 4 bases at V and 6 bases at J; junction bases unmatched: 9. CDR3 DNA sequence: TGTGCCAGCAGTTCATACATGGGACAGGGAGCTGAAGCTTTCCTT. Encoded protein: CASSSYMGQGAEAFL.

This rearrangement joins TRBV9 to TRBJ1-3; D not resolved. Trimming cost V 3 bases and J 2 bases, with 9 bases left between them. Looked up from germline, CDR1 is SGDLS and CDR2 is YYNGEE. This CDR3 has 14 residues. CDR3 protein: CASSARTTGNTIYF. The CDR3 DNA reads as TGTGCCAGCAGCGCACGGACGACTGGAAACACCATATATTTT.

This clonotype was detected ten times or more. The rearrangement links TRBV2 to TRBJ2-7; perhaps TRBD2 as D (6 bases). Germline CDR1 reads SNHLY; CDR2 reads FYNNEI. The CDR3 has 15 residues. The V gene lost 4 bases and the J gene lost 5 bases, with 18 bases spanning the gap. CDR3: CASSGWRGISDEQYF. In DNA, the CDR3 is TGTGCCAGCAGTGGATGGCGGGGAATCAGCGACGAGCAGTACTTC. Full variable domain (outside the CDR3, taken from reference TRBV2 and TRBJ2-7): EPEVTQTPSHQVTQMGQEVILRCVPISNHLYFYWYRQILGQKVEFLVSFYNNEISEKSEIFDDQFSVERPDGSNFTLKIRSTKLEDSAMYFCASSGWRGISDEQYFGPGTRLTVT.

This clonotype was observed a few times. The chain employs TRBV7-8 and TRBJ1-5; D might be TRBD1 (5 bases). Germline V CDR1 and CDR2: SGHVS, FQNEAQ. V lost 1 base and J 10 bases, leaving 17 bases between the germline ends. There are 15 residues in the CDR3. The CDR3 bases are TGTGCCAGCAGCTTAGGAGTGGCAGGGTCGGGTCCCCAGCATTTT. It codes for CASSLGVAGSGPQHF. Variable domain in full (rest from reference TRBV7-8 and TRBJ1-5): GAGVSQSPRYKVAKRGQDVALRCDPISGHVSLFWYQQALGQGPEFLTYFQNEAQLDKSGLPSDRFFAERPEGSVSTLKIQRTQQEDSAVYLCASSLGVAGSGPQHFGDGTRLSIL.

The CDR3 here is CASSQGGAGTNEKLFF. For the CDR3, the DNA is TGTGCCAGCAGCCAAGGGGGCGCAGGAACTAATGAAAAACTGTTTTTT. The chain employs TRBV3-1 and TRBJ1-4; D may be TRBD1 (5 bases). Trimming shortened V by 1 base and J by 1 base, and 10 bases separated the two germline ends. CDR3 length equals 16 residues. Germline V gene lookup returns CDR1 LGHDT and CDR2 YNNKEL (reference sequence).

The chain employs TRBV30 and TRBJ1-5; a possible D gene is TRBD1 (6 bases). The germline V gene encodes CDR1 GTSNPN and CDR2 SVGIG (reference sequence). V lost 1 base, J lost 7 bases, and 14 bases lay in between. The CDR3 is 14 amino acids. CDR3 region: CAWSAYRVGQPQHF. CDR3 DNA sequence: TGTGCCTGGAGTGCTTACAGGGTCGGGCAGCCCCAGCATTTT. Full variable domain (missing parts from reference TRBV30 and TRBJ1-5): SQTIHQWPATLVQPVGSPLSLECTVEGTSNPNLYWYRQAAGRGLQLLFYSVGIGQISSEVPQNLSASRPQDRQFILSSKKLLLSDSGFYLCAWSAYRVGQPQHFGDGTRLSIL.

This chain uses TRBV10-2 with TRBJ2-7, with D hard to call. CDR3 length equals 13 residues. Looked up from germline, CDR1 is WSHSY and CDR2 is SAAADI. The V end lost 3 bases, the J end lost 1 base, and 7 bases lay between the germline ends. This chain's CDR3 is CASSDRPSYEQYF. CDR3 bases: TGCGCCAGCAGTGACAGACCTTCCTACGAGCAGTACTTC.

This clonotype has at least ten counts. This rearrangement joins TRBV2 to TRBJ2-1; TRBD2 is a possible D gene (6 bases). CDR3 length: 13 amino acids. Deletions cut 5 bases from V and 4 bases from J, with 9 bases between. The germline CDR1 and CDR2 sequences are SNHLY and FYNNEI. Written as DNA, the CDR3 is TGTGCCAGCAGTTTAGCGGAGTACAATGAGCAGTTCTTC. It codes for CASSLAEYNEQFF.

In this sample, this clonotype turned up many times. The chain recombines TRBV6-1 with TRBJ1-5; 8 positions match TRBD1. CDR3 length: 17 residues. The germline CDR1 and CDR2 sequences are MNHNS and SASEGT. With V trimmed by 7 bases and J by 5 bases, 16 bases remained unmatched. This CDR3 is CASKSTDRVWADQPQHF. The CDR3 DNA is TGTGCCAGCAAATCCACGGACAGGGTCTGGGCTGATCAGCCCCAGCATTTT.

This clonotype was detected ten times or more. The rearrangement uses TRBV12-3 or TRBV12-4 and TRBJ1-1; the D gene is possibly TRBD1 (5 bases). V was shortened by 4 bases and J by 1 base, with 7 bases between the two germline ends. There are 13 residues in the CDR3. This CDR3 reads CASSSTGNTEAFF. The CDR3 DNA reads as TGTGCCAGCAGTTCAACAGGGAACACTGAAGCTTTCTTT.

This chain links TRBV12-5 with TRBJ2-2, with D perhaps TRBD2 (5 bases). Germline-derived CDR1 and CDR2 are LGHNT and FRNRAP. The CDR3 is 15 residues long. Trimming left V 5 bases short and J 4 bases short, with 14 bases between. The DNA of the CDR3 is TGTGCTAGTGGTGGACGTCCGGGATCCACCGGGGAGCTGTTTTTT. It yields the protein CASGGRPGSTGELFF.

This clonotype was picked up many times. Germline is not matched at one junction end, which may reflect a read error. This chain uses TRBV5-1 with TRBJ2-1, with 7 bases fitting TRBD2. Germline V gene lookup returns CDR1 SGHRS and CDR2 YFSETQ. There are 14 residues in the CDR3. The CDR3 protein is CASSLGGSHNEQFF. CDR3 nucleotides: TGTGCCAGCAGCTTAGGCGGGAGTCACAATGAGCAGTTCTTC. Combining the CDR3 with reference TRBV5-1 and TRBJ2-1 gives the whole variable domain KAGVTQTPRYLIKTRGQQVTLSCSPISGHRSVSWYQQTPGQGLQFLFEYFSETQRNKGNFPGRFSGRQFSNSRSEMNVSTLELGDSALYLCASSLGGSHNEQFFGPGTRLTVL.

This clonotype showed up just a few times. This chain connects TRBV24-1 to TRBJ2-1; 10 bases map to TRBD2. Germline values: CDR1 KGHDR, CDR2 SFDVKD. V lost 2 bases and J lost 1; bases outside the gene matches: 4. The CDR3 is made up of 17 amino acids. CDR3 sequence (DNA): TGTGCCACCAGTGATTCGGTGACTAGCGGGTCCTACAATGAGCAGTTCTTC. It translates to CATSDSVTSGSYNEQFF.

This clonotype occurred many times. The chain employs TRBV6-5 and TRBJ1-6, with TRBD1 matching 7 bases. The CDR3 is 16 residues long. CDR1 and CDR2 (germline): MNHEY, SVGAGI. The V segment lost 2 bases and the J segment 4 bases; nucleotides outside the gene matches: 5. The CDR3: CASSYADRVYNSPLHF. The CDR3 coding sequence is TGTGCCAGCAGTTACGCCGACAGGGTGTATAATTCACCCCTCCACTTT.